This T cell receptor beta chain derives from a study of blood T cell repertoires in COVID-19. Study details: The United States, Italy and Spain supplied acute and convalescent COVID-19 samples. PBMCs, B-cell-depleted T cells, or T cells provided the cDNA or gDNA that made up the material.

Germline V gene data show CDR1 as PRHDT and CDR2 as FYEKMQ (reference sequence). Trimming took 1 base from V and 3 from J; bases not matched to a gene: 3. This CDR3 is 15 amino acids long. Authors' methods: It was from reference gene primer amplification that nucleated cell counts were estimated. Sequenced by immunoSEQ multiplex PCR; TCRdb stores in-frame clones only, minus some. That table gives V, J and clone size, and the DNA gave D and trimming. The sample carries roughly 130,000 clones, roughly four fifths recorded once. The V call is TRBV13, the J call TRBJ2-3; 8 bases are shared with TRBD1. Sequencing was performed on peripheral blood. This sequence originates from a woman between 65 and 79 years old with acute or convalescent COVID-19. CDR3 sequence reads: CASSLARGRTDTQYF. CDR3 bases: TGTGCCAGCAGCTTAGCCAGGGGGCGAACAGATACGCAGTATTTT.